Presented here are 30 T cell receptor beta chains from one specimen sequenced in a study of OX40 agonist ivuxolimab in advanced cancers. Assay: immunoSEQ multiplex PCR; the TCRdb copy retains only in-frame clones and omits some. The data show about 74,000 clones, under 95% seen once. The source was CD4+ or CD8+ T cells sorted from blood, collected in a trial of the OX40 agonist ivuxolimab. These receptors all stem from an adult with an advanced solid tumor such as melanoma, head and neck, liver or kidney cancer.

This clone was seen just once. The V call is TRBV14, the J call TRBJ2-5; 8 bases align to TRBD2. The germline gives CDR1 SGHDN, CDR2 FVKESK. This CDR3 has 16 residues. V lost 0 bases, J lost 5 bases, and 8 bases stayed unmatched. The CDR3 region is CASSQDRQREWETQYF. The CDR3 DNA sequence: TGTGCCAGCAGCCAAGATCGGCAGCGGGAGTGGGAGACCCAGTACTTC.

The V gene is TRBV5-4, the J gene TRBJ2-5, with D maybe TRBD1 (6 bases). The length of the CDR3 is 14 residues. Germline CDR1 reads SGHNT; CDR2 reads YYREEE (reference sequence). Trimming shortened V by 0 bases and J by 3 bases, and 9 bases separated the two germline ends. For the CDR3, the DNA is TGTGCCAGCAGCTTGGCGGCAGGGGAAGAGACCCAGTACTTC. This sequence encodes CASSLAAGEETQYF.

The chain carries TRBV7-8 and TRBJ2-7; 7 bases line up with TRBD1. V lost 4 bases and J lost 9; bases outside the gene matches: 15. The germline V gene has CDR1 SGHVS and CDR2 FQNEAQ. This CDR3 has 15 amino acids. CDR3 sequence reads: CASSYLQGPTSGQYF. Here the CDR3 DNA reads TGTGCCAGCAGCTACTTACAGGGGCCAACATCGGGGCAGTACTTC.

The CDR3 nucleotides read TGTGCCAGCAGCCCCCCTCAAGAGACCCAGTACTTC. Its protein is CASSPPQETQYF. The chain links TRBV11-1 to TRBJ2-5, with D unresolved. With 5 bases removed from V and 2 bases from J, the gap between germline ends came to 6 bases. This CDR3 is built from 12 residues. Germline V gives CDR1 SGHAT, CDR2 FQDESV (reference sequence).

The chain couples TRBV6-5 to TRBJ1-2; D is uncertain. V lost 6 bases and J lost 2, with 13 bases in between. Germline CDR1 MNHEY, CDR2 SVGAGI. This CDR3 contains 14 residues. CDR3 protein: CASSPSGGNYGYTF. Written as DNA, the CDR3 is TGTGCCAGCAGCCCCTCCGGAGGGAACTATGGCTACACCTTC.

This sequence joins TRBV4-3 and TRBJ2-2; TRBD2 agrees at 7 bases. CDR3 length: 15 amino acids. V dropped 2 bases and J dropped 5; count of bases not matched to a gene: 5. Germline V gene sequence: CDR1 LGHNA, CDR2 YSLEER. CDR3 nucleotide sequence: TGCGCCAGCAGCCAAAGGGAGGGAGGGACCGGGGAGCTGTTTTTT. Its protein is CASSQREGGTGELFF.

This clone was picked up one time. The chain combines TRBV19 with TRBJ2-1, with 7 bases matching TRBD1. Germline V gene sequence: CDR1 LNHDA, CDR2 SQIVND (reference sequence). The CDR3 has 15 amino acids. The trim removed 1 base at V and 8 bases at J, leaving 8 bases unmatched. CDR3 in DNA: TGTGCCAGTAGTATAGCGGGACAGAGTTTCGATGAGCAGTTCTTC. Protein product: CASSIAGQSFDEQFF.

This clone was seen more than once but under ten times. The rearrangement links TRBV7-9 to TRBJ1-2; D is ambiguous. CDR3 length equals 13 residues. Deletions cut 3 bases from V and 4 bases from J, with 9 bases between. CDR1 is SEHNR and CDR2 is FQNEAQ in the germline V gene (reference sequence). CDR3 protein: CASSFGSSYGYTF. For the CDR3, the DNA is TGTGCCAGCAGCTTTGGGTCGAGCTATGGCTACACCTTC.

The CDR3 nucleotides read TGTGCCAGCAGCATCGGGACTAGCGGGAGGGCCCCGGAGACCCAGTACTTC. Its translation: CASSIGTSGRAPETQYF. The chain is built from TRBV5-8 and TRBJ2-5, with 16 bases that match TRBD2. This CDR3 spans 17 amino acids. The V gene's germline CDR1 is SGHTS and CDR2 YDEGEE. Unmatched junction bases numbered 8, after V lost 4 bases and J lost 5 bases.

The rearrangement links TRBV27 to TRBJ2-1; 9 bases fit TRBD1. The V gene's germline CDR1 is MNHEY and CDR2 SMNVEV (reference sequence). The J segment lost 4 bases and the V segment lost 8 bases, leaving 12 bases of the junction unmatched. The CDR3 runs to 16 residues. The CDR3 DNA follows: TGTGCCAGCCGTGCCTCCTCGGGACAGGGATACAATGAGCAGTTCTTC. Translating it yields CASRASSGQGYNEQFF.

This clone was observed a handful of times. The chain couples TRBV6-5 to TRBJ2-7; perhaps TRBD1 as D (5 bases). Germline V gene sequence: CDR1 MNHEY, CDR2 SVGAGI. The CDR3 runs to 12 residues. V lost 6 bases to trimming and J lost 3 bases, with 9 bases between them. The CDR3 coding sequence is TGTGCCAGCAGCCCCGGACACTACGAGCAGTACTTC. It specifies CASSPGHYEQYF.

The table lists this clone with a few counts. The gene calls are TRBV28 and TRBJ1-2; D is perhaps TRBD1 (5 bases). V lost 2 bases and J 7 bases, leaving 8 bases between the germline ends. The germline V gene has CDR1 MDHEN and CDR2 SYDVKM. CDR3 length: 12 amino acids. CDR3 DNA sequence: TGTGCCAGCAGTTTAGGGGGAGGTGGCTACACCTTC. This codes for CASSLGGGGYTF.

This sequence joins TRBV9 and TRBJ2-5; D is undetermined. Germline loops: CDR1 SGDLS, CDR2 YYNGEE. V was pared by 0 bases and J by 5 bases, with 14 bases between. The length of the CDR3 is 15 residues. CDR3 in amino acids: CASSVGRAFEETQYF. The DNA of the CDR3 is TGTGCCAGCAGCGTAGGCCGGGCCTTCGAGGAGACCCAGTACTTC. Based on the CDR3 plus reference TRBV9 and TRBJ2-5, the full variable domain is DSGVTQTPKHLITATGQRVTLRCSPRSGDLSVYWYQQSLDQGLQFLIQYYNGEERAKGNILERFSAQQFPDLHSELNLSSLELGDSALYFCASSVGRAFEETQYFGPGTRLLVL.

J is TRBJ1-1 and V is TRBV4-1; D remains ambiguous. CDR3 length: 13 amino acids. Trimming removed 4 bases at V and 5 bases at J, with 11 bases between. The V gene's germline CDR1 is MGHRA and CDR2 YSYEKL. CDR3 region: CASSLLGRTEAFF. The CDR3 coding sequence is TGCGCCAGCAGCCTCCTGGGGAGGACTGAAGCTTTCTTT.

The chain recombines TRBV6-6 with TRBJ2-3; D remains unclear. The V end was cut by 0 bases, the J end by 2 bases, with 6 bases between. Germline CDR1 and CDR2: MNHNY and SVGAGI (reference sequence). The CDR3 consists of 14 residues. In DNA, the CDR3 is TGTGCCAGCAGTTACTCCGCCTACACAGATACGCAGTATTTT. It is translated as CASSYSAYTDTQYF.

The chain recombines TRBV27 with TRBJ1-5, with 10 bases fitting TRBD1. V shed 7 bases and J 5 bases; nucleotides not matched to a gene: 5. The germline gives CDR1 MNHEY, CDR2 SMNVEV (reference sequence). The CDR3 sequence is 14 residues long. DNA for the CDR3: TGTGCCAGCACCAAGACAGGGGGCGATCAGCCCCAGCATTTT. Its translation is CASTKTGGDQPQHF.

The chain is built from TRBV2 and TRBJ2-7; the D gene is possibly TRBD1 (6 bases). From germline, CDR1 is SNHLY and CDR2 FYNNEI. The CDR3 sequence is 13 residues long. The V and J ends lost 6 bases and 5 bases respectively, with 14 bases between them. The CDR3 spells CASSLGRGDEQYF. CDR3 coding DNA: TGTGCCAGCAGCTTAGGCAGGGGTGACGAGCAGTACTTC.

This chain joins TRBV11-1 and TRBJ1-2, with D unclear. The CDR3 covers 13 residues. Looked up from germline, CDR1 is SGHAT and CDR2 is FQDESV (reference sequence). Deletions cut 1 base from V and 6 bases from J, with 9 bases between. Here the CDR3 reads CASSLGDGDGYTF. CDR3 bases: TGTGCCAGCAGCTTAGGAGATGGGGATGGCTACACCTTC.

J is TRBJ2-7 and V is TRBV4-3; D possibly corresponds to TRBD2 (5 bases). Germline loops: CDR1 LGHNA, CDR2 YSLEER. The CDR3 spans 16 residues. The V end was cut by 0 bases, the J end by 2 bases, with 14 bases between. CDR3 loop: CASSQDEGWVTYEQYF. CDR3 coding DNA: TGCGCCAGCAGCCAAGATGAGGGTTGGGTGACCTACGAGCAGTACTTC.

The rearrangement joins TRBV6-6 to TRBJ2-7; D might be TRBD1 or TRBD2, each matching 6 bases. The V end was cut by 2 bases, the J end by 1 base, with 15 bases between. CDR1 is MNHNY and CDR2 is SVGAGI in the germline V gene (reference sequence). The CDR3 runs to 16 residues. The DNA for the CDR3 is TGTGCCAGCAGTTACATGGGGGCAGGGACTTCCTACGAGCAGTACTTC. It is translated as CASSYMGAGTSYEQYF.

The gene calls are TRBV28 and TRBJ1-4, with 9 bases identical to TRBD1. Germline V gene data show CDR1 as MDHEN and CDR2 as SYDVKM. CDR3 length: 15 residues. V was pared by 5 bases and J by 11 bases, with 12 bases of the junction left unmatched. CDR3 DNA sequence: TGTGCCAGCAGTGACCCCGGGACAGGGTGGGTGAAACTGTTTTTT. Translated, it gives CASSDPGTGWVKLFF.

This sequence joins TRBV6-6 and TRBJ1-1; a possible D gene is TRBD1 (5 bases). From germline, CDR1 is MNHNY and CDR2 SVGAGI (reference sequence). The CDR3 is 14 residues long. Trimming took 5 bases from V and 1 from J, leaving 11 bases between them. CDR3 protein: CASSGSTGNTEAFF. DNA of the CDR3: TGTGCCAGCAGTGGCAGTACAGGGAACACTGAAGCTTTCTTT.

This chain connects TRBV5-5 to TRBJ2-1, with D uncertain. This CDR3 is built from 12 residues. Germline lookup yields CDR1 SGHKS and CDR2 YYEKEE (reference sequence). Trimming removed 4 bases at V and 9 bases at J, with 11 bases between. CDR3 sequence (DNA): TGTGCCAGCAGCAGCCCGGGTAGTGAGCAGTTCTTC. This gives the protein CASSSPGSEQFF.

This clone was detected once. The V and J genes are TRBV5-4 and TRBJ1-2, with D perhaps matching TRBD1 (6 bases). With 4 bases removed from V and 1 base from J, the gap between germline ends came to 14 bases. The CDR3 has 15 residues. The germline V gene has CDR1 SGHNT and CDR2 YYREEE (reference sequence). The DNA for the CDR3 is TGTGCCAGCAGCCACGATACAGGGTATAACTATGGCTACACCTTC. Translation gives CASSHDTGYNYGYTF. Complete variable domain (other parts from reference TRBV5-4 and TRBJ1-2): ETGVTQSPTHLIKTRGQQVTLRCSSQSGHNTVSWYQQALGQGPQFIFQYYREEENGRGNFPPRFSGLQFPNYSSELNVNALELDDSALYLCASSHDTGYNYGYTFGSGTRLTVV.

The gene calls are TRBV7-9 and TRBJ2-7; 7 positions agree with TRBD1. Germline-derived CDR1 and CDR2 are SEHNR and FQNEAQ (reference sequence). The trim removed 5 bases at V and 3 bases at J, leaving 4 bases unmatched. The CDR3 has 13 amino acids. CDR3: CASSQGQNYEQYF. The CDR3 nucleotides are TGTGCCAGCAGCCAGGGACAGAACTACGAGCAGTACTTC. Drawing the rest from reference TRBV7-9 and TRBJ2-7, the complete variable domain is DTGVSQNPRHKITKRGQNVTFRCDPISEHNRLYWYRQTLGQGPEFLTYFQNEAQLEKSRLLSDRFSAERPKGSFSTLEIQRTEQGDSAMYLCASSQGQNYEQYFGPGTRLTVT.

The table lists this clone with a count of one. This sequence joins TRBV9 and TRBJ1-5, with 9 bases identical to TRBD1. Germline loops: CDR1 SGDLS, CDR2 YYNGEE. V was clipped by 7 bases and J by 2 bases; unmatched bases: 4. This CDR3 has 14 amino acids. The DNA for the CDR3 is TGTGCCAGCTCTAGGACAGGGGGCAATCAGCCCCAGCATTTT. As protein: CASSRTGGNQPQHF.

This clone was recorded a few times. CDR3: CAWGTGGEYQPQHF. CDR3 nucleotides: TGTGCCTGGGGGACAGGGGGCGAGTATCAGCCCCAGCATTTT. The chain uses TRBV30 and TRBJ1-5; 12 positions match TRBD1. Looked up from germline, CDR1 is GTSNPN and CDR2 is SVGIG (reference sequence). The CDR3 covers 14 residues. V gave up 5 bases and J gave up 5 bases; unmatched junction bases: 4.

This chain links TRBV19 with TRBJ2-7; possible D gene TRBD1, 6 bases. Per the germline V gene, CDR1 is LNHDA and CDR2 is SQIVND (reference sequence). V was pared by 1 base and J by 2 bases, with 12 bases between. The CDR3 is made up of 15 amino acids. CDR3 sequence: CASSIGQGSAYEQYF. CDR3 DNA sequence: TGTGCCAGTAGTATAGGTCAGGGGAGCGCCTACGAGCAGTACTTC.

The chain recombines TRBV4-2 with TRBJ2-2, with 8 bases aligning to TRBD2. V lost 0 bases to trimming and J lost 1 base; unmatched junction nucleotides: 7. Germline CDR1 and CDR2: LGHNA and YNFKEQ. This CDR3 is built from 18 residues. The CDR3 DNA reads as TGTGCCAGCAGCCAAGAGGGCGCGGGAGGTTGGAACACCGGGGAGCTGTTTTTT. Translation: CASSQEGAGGWNTGELFF.

This sequence joins TRBV5-1 and TRBJ1-2; weak D call: TRBD1 (5 bases). There are 15 residues in the CDR3. V lost 4 bases and J 4 bases, leaving 17 bases between the germline ends. Germline values: CDR1 SGHRS, CDR2 YFSETQ. The CDR3 spells CASSPSGGFSYGYTF. The CDR3 DNA sequence: TGCGCCAGCAGCCCCTCGGGGGGATTTAGCTATGGCTACACCTTC.